Presented here are 12 T cell receptor beta chains from one specimen sequenced in a study of CD8 T cells in Susac syndrome. It was with random hexamers that roughly 0.5 to 1 ug RNA was reverse transcribed. One entry per CDR3 protein, called by TCRdb with MiXCR from the immunoSEQ multiplex PCR reads. The sample gives 56,000 or so distinct CDR3 sequences, approximately 95% of which show up once; 0.75% is in the top ten. Sequenced: CD8+ T cells from PBMCs. The source of these receptors is a human donor with Susac syndrome.

The rearrangement links TRBV7-9 to TRBJ1-1; TRBD1 aligns across 7 bases. The CDR3 length is 14 residues. The germline gives CDR1 SEHNR, CDR2 FQNEAQ (reference sequence). J gave up 4 bases and V 1 base, and 3 bases lay outside the gene matches. The CDR3: CASSLGGGRTEAFF. In DNA form, the CDR3 reads TGTGCCAGCAGCTTAGGAGGGGGCCGCACTGAAGCTTTCTTT.

The chain is built from TRBV28 and TRBJ1-2; TRBD1 matches at 7 bases. After removal of 3 bases from V and 2 bases from J, the junction contained 6 bases not matched to a gene. The CDR3 loop spans 15 amino acids. In germline, CDR1 is MDHEN, CDR2 SYDVKM. The CDR3 here is CASSFHPGGNYGYTF. The DNA of the CDR3 is TGTGCCAGCAGTTTCCACCCAGGGGGAAACTATGGCTACACCTTC.

The rearrangement uses TRBV7-9 and TRBJ1-1; D is uncertain. V lost 0 bases and J 8 bases, leaving 7 bases between the germline ends. The CDR3 extends over 12 amino acids. Per germline, CDR1 SEHNR and CDR2 FQNEAQ (reference sequence). CDR3 in amino acids: CASSLASREAFF. In DNA form, the CDR3 reads TGTGCCAGCAGCTTAGCTTCCAGGGAAGCTTTCTTT.

The chain uses TRBV30 and TRBJ2-1; D remains unclear. The CDR3 contains 12 residues. V gave up 2 bases and J gave up 6 bases, with 8 bases separating them. CDR1 and CDR2 from the germline V gene are GTSNPN and SVGIG (reference sequence). In DNA, the CDR3 is TGTGCCTGGAGTCGAACCGTCAATGAGCAGTTCTTC. As protein: CAWSRTVNEQFF.

A few counts support this clonotype. The rearrangement uses TRBV7-9 and TRBJ2-1; 11 positions agree with TRBD2. Germline-derived CDR1 and CDR2 are SEHNR and FQNEAQ (reference sequence). There are 14 residues in the CDR3. V lost 5 bases to trimming and J lost 6 bases; unmatched junction nucleotides: 3. As DNA, the CDR3 is TGTGCCAGCAGCCAAGGACTAGCGGGCAATGAGCAGTTCTTC. Its translation is CASSQGLAGNEQFF.

This chain's CDR3 is CSVGMMGGQETQYF. The CDR3 bases are TGCAGCGTCGGGATGATGGGAGGACAAGAGACCCAGTACTTC. The chain employs TRBV29-1 and TRBJ2-5; D might be TRBD2 (6 bases). This CDR3 comprises 14 residues. CDR1 and CDR2 from the germline V gene are SQVTM and ANQGSEA. The V gene lost 6 bases and the J gene lost 2 bases, with 16 bases spanning the gap.

The chain combines TRBV28 with TRBJ2-2, with D perhaps matching TRBD1 (6 bases). The CDR3 has 15 amino acids. Germline V gene data show CDR1 as MDHEN and CDR2 as SYDVKM. Trimming pared 3 bases from V and 4 bases from J, leaving 12 bases between. The CDR3 region is CASSFRGHITGELFF. CDR3 bases: TGTGCCAGCAGTTTCAGGGGACATATCACCGGGGAGCTGTTTTTT.

The V call is TRBV6-1, the J call TRBJ2-5; TRBD2 agrees at 11 bases. The CDR3 is 16 residues long. Looked up from germline, CDR1 is MNHNS and CDR2 is SASEGT. The junction had 17 bases not matched to a gene; V was cut back by 8 bases and J by 9 bases. The CDR3 nucleotides read TGTGCCAGCTCGGCCACTAGCGGGGGCCCGACGGTGTCCCAGTACTTC. Translation: CASSATSGGPTVSQYF.

The chain links TRBV12-3 or TRBV12-4 to TRBJ1-2; no clear D. The CDR3 has 14 amino acids. Deletions cut 6 bases from V and 2 bases from J, with 13 bases between. Here the CDR3 reads CASSSLTYNYGYTF. The CDR3 DNA reads as TGTGCCAGCAGCTCCCTGACCTACAACTATGGCTACACCTTC.

This clonotype appeared once. The chain combines TRBV28 with TRBJ2-7; D is perhaps TRBD2 (6 bases). CDR3 size: 17 residues. Trimming pared 2 bases from V and 2 bases from J, leaving 19 bases between. Germline V gene data show CDR1 as MDHEN and CDR2 as SYDVKM. In DNA form, the CDR3 reads TGTGCCAGCAGTTTACTCTCCGCGGCAGGGAGGACCTACGAGCAGTACTTC. It encodes CASSLLSAAGRTYEQYF.

This chain connects TRBV6-2 or TRBV6-3 to TRBJ2-7; D unresolved. The CDR3 length is 11 residues. The germline V and J ends were trimmed by 3 bases and 2 bases, with 2 bases remaining between them. Germline-derived CDR1 and CDR2 are MNHEY and SVGEGT. The CDR3 sequence: CASSYPYEQYF. CDR3 DNA sequence: TGTGCCAGCAGTTATCCCTACGAGCAGTACTTC.

The V and J genes are TRBV3-1 and TRBJ2-4; tentative D call: TRBD1 (6 bases). Germline lookup yields CDR1 LGHDT and CDR2 YNNKEL (reference sequence). The V and J ends lost 1 base and 4 bases respectively, with 11 bases between them. The CDR3 loop spans 15 amino acids. Here the CDR3 reads CASSQGGQQKNIQYF. The DNA for the CDR3 is TGTGCCAGCAGCCAAGGCGGACAGCAGAAAAACATTCAGTACTTC.